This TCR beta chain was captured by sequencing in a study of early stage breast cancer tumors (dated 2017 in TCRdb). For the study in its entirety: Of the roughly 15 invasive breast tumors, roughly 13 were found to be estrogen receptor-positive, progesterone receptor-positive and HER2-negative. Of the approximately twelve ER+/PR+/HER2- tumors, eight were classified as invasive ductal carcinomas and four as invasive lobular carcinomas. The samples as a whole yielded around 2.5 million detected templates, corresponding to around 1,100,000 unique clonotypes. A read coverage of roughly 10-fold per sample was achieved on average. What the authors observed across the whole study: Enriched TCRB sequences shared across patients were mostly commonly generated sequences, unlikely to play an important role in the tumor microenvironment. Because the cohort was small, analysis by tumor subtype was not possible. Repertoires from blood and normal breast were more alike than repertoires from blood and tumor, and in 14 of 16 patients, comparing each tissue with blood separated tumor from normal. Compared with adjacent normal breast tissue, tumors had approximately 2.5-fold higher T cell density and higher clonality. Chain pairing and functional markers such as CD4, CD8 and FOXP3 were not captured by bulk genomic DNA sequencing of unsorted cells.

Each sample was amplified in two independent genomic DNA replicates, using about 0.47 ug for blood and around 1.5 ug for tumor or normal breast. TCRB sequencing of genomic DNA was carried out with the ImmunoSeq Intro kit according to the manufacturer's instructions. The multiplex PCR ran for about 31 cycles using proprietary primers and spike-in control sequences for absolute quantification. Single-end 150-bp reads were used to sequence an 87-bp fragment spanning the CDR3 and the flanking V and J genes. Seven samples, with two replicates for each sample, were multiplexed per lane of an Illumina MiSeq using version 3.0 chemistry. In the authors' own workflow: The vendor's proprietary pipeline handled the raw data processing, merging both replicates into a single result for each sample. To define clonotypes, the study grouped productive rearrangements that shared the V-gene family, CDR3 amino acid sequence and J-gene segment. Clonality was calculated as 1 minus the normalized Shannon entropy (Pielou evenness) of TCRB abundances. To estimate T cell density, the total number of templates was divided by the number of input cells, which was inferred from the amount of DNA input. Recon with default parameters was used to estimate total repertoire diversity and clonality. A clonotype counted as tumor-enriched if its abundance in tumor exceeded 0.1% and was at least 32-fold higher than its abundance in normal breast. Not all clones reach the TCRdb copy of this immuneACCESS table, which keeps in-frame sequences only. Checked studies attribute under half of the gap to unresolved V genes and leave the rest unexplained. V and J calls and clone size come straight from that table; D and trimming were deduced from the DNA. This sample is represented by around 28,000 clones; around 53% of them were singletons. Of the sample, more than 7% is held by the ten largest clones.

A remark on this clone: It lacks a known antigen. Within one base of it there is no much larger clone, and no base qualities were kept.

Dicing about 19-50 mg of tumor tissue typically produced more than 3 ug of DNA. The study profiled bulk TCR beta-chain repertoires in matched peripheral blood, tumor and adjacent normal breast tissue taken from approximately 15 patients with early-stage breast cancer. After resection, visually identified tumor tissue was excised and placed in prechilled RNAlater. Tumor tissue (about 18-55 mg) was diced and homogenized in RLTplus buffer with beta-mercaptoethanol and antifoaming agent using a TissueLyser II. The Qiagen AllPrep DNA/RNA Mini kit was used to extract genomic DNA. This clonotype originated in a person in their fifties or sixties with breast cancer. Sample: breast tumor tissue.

The CDR3 reads CASSVAPTSGRAGETQYF. The nucleotide sequence is given as TGTGCCAGCAGCGTAGCTCCGACTAGCGGGAGGGCGGGAGAGACCCAGTACTTC. The rearrangement joined TRBV9 to TRBJ2-5; TRBD2 lines up with 14 middle nucleotides. The germline V gene supplies CDR1 SGDLS and CDR2 YYNGEE. Here V drops 0 bases and J drops 4 bases, and the junction holds 8 bases not matched to any gene. The CDR3 measures 18 amino acids from cysteine to phenylalanine. Only the CDR3 portion is preserved as DNA: 54 bases, with reading frame beginning at the first base. Where the CDR3 stops, the reference TRBV9 and TRBJ2-5 genes take over; the full variable domain is DSGVTQTPKHLITATGQRVTLRCSPRSGDLSVYWYQQSLDQGLQFLIQYYNGEERAKGNILERFSAQQFPDLHSELNLSSLELGDSALYFCASSVAPTSGRAGETQYFGPGTRLLVL.